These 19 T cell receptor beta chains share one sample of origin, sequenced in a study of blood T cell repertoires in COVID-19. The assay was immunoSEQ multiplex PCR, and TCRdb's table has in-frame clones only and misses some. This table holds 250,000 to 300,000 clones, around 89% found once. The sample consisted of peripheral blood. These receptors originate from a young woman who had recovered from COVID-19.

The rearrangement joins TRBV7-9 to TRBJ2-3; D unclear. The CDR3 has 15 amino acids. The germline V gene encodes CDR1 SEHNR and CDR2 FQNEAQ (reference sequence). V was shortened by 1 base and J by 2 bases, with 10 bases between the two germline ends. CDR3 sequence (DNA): TGTGCCAGCAGCTTAGTGGGCCTCCTCACAGATACGCAGTATTTT. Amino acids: CASSLVGLLTDTQYF.

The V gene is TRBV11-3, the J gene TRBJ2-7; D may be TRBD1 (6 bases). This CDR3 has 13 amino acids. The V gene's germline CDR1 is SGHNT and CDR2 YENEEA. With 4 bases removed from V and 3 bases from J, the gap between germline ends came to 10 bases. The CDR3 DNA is TGTGCCAGCAGCTCCGGACAGAGCTACGAGCAGTACTTC. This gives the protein CASSSGQSYEQYF.

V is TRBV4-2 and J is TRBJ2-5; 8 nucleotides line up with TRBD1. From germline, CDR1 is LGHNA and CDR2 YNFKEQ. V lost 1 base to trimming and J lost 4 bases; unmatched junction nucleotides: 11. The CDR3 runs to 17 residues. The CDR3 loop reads CASSQAGRQGLGETQYF. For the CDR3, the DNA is TGTGCCAGCAGCCAAGCCGGCAGACAGGGGCTGGGAGAGACCCAGTACTTC.

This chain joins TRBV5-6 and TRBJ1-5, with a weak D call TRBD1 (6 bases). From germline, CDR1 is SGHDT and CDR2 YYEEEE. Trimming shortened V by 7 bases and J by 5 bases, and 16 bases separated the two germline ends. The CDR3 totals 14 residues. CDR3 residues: CASHSQGFDQPQHF. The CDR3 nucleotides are TGTGCCAGCCATTCACAGGGTTTCGATCAGCCCCAGCATTTT. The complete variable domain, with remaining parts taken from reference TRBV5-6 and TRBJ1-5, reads DAGVTQSPTHLIKTRGQQVTLRCSPKSGHDTVSWYQQALGQGPQFIFQYYEEEERQRGNFPDRFSGHQFPNYSSELNVNALLLGDSALYLCASHSQGFDQPQHFGDGTRLSIL.

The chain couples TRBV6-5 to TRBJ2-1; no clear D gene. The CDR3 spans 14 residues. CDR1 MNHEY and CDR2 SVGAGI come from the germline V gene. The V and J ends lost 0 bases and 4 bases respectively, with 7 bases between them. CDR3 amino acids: CASSYSRGYNEQFF. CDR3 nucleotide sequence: TGTGCCAGCAGTTACTCGAGAGGTTACAATGAGCAGTTCTTC.

CDR3 nucleotide sequence: TGTGCCAGCACCGAGGGCAGTAGCGGTAATACGCAGTATTTT. This translates into CASTEGSSGNTQYF. The chain links TRBV2 to TRBJ2-3; maybe TRBD2 (6 bases). The CDR3 consists of 14 residues. Per the germline V gene, CDR1 is SNHLY and CDR2 is FYNNEI. Deletions cut 7 bases from V and 7 bases from J, with 18 bases between.

CDR3 amino acids: CASSQVPQGRNIQYF. The CDR3, as DNA: TGCGCCAGCAGCCAAGTCCCGCAGGGTAGAAACATTCAGTACTTC. The V gene is TRBV4-1, the J gene TRBJ2-4; maybe TRBD1 (5 bases). Trimming took 1 base from V and 6 from J, leaving 13 bases between them. Germline V gene data show CDR1 as MGHRA and CDR2 as YSYEKL. The CDR3 is 15 amino acids.

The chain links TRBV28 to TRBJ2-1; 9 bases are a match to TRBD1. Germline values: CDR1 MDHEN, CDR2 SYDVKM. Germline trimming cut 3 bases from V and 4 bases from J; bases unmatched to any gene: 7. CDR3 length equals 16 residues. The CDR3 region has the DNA TGTGCCAGCAGTTTGGTCACAGGGGGCTGGTACAATGAGCAGTTCTTC. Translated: CASSLVTGGWYNEQFF.

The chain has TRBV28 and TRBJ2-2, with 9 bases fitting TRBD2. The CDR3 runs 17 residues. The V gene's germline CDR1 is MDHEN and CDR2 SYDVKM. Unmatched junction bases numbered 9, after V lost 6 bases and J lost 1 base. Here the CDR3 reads CASSTVGLAMNTGELFF. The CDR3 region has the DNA TGTGCCAGCAGCACAGTCGGACTAGCGATGAACACCGGGGAGCTGTTTTTT. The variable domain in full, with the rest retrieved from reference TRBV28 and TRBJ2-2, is DVKVTQSSRYLVKRTGEKVFLECVQDMDHENMFWYRQDPGLGLRLIYFSYDVKMKEKGDIPEGYSVSREKKERFSLILESASTNQTSMYLCASSTVGLAMNTGELFFGEGSRLTVL.

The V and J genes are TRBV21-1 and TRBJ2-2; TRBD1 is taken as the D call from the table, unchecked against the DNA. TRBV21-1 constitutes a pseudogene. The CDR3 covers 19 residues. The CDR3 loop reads CASSKRQGIPARDTGELFF. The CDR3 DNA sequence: TGTGCCAGCAGCAAAAGGCAGGGAATCCCCGCCCGGGACACCGGGGAGCTGTTTTTT.

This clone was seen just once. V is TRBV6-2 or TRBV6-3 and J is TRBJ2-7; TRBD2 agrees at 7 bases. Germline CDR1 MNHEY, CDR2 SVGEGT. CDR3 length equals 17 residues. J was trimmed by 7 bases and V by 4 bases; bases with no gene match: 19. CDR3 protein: CASSFPQGEPAGEEQYF. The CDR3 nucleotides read TGTGCCAGCAGTTTCCCGCAAGGGGAACCGGCGGGGGAAGAGCAGTACTTC.

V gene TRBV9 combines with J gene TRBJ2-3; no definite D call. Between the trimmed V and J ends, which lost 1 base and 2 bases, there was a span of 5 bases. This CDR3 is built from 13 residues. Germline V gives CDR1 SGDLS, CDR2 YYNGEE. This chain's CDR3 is CASSVSPTDTQYF. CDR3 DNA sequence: TGTGCCAGCAGCGTATCTCCCACAGATACGCAGTATTTT.

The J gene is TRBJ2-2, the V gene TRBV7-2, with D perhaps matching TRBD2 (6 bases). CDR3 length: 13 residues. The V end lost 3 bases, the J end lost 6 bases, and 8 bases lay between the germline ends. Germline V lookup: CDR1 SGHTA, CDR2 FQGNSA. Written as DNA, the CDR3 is TGTGCCAGCAGCTTGGGGGAGGCCGGGGAGCTGTTTTTT. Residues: CASSLGEAGELFF. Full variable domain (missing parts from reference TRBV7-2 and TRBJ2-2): GAGVSQSPSNKVTEKGKDVELRCDPISGHTALYWYRQSLGQGLEFLIYFQGNSAPDKSGLPSDRFSAERTGGSVSTLTIQRTQQEDSAVYLCASSLGEAGELFFGEGSRLTVL.

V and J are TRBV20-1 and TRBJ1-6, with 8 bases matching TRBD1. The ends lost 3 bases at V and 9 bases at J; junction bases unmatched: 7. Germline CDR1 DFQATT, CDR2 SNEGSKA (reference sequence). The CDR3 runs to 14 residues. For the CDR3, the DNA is TGCAGTGCTAGTTCGAGACAGGGGTCTTCACCCCTCCACTTT. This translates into CSASSRQGSSPLHF.

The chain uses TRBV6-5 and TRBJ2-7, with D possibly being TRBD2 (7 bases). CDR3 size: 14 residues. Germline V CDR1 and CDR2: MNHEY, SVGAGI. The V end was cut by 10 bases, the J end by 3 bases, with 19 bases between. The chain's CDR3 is CATYPAGAFYEQYF. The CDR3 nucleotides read TGTGCCACCTACCCCGCGGGGGCTTTCTACGAGCAGTACTTC.

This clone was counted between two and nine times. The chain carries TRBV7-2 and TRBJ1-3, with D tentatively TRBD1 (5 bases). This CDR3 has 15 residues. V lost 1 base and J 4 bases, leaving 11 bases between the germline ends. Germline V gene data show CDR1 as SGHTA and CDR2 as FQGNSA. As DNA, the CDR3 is TGTGCCAGCAGCTTAGGTCCAGGGCAAGGAAACACCATATATTTT. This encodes CASSLGPGQGNTIYF.

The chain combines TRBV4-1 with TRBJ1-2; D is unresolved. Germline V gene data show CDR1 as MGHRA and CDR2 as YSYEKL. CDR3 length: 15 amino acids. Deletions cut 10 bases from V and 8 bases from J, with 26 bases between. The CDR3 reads CATKPMADGIWGYTF. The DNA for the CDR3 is TGCGCCACCAAGCCTATGGCAGACGGGATATGGGGCTACACCTTC.

CDR3 bases: TGTGCCTGGACAGGGACGCAAGGGGGACGGGAGACCCAGTACTTC. Translating gives CAWTGTQGGRETQYF. The chain joins TRBV30 to TRBJ2-5; tentative D call: TRBD1 (6 bases). This CDR3 is 15 amino acids long. V was clipped by 4 bases and J by 5 bases, with 20 bases between them. Germline CDR1 GTSNPN, CDR2 SVGIG (reference sequence).

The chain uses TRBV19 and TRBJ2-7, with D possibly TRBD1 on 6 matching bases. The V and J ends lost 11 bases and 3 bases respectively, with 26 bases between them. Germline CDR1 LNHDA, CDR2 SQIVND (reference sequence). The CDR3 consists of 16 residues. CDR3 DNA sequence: TGTGCCGGAATAGACAGGTATCATATTGGGGTCTACGAGCAGTACTTC. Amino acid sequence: CAGIDRYHIGVYEQYF.